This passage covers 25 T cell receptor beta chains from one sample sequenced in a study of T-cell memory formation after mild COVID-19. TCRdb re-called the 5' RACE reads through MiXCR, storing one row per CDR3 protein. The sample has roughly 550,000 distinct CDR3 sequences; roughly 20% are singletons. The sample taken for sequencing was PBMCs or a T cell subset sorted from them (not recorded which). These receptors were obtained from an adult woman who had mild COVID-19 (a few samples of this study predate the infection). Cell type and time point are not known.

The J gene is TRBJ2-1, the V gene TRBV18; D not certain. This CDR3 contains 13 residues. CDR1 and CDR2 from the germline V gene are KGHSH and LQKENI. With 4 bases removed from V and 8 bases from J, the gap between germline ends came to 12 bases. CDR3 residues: CASSRGIEDEQFF. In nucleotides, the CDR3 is TGTGCCAGCTCACGAGGCATAGAGGATGAGCAGTTCTTC. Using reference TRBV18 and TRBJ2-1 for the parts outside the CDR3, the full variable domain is NAGVMQNPRHLVRRRGQEARLRCSPMKGHSHVYWYRQLPEEGLKFMVYLQKENIIDESGMPKERFSAEFPKEGPSILRIQQVVRGDSAAYFCASSRGIEDEQFFGPGTRLTVL.

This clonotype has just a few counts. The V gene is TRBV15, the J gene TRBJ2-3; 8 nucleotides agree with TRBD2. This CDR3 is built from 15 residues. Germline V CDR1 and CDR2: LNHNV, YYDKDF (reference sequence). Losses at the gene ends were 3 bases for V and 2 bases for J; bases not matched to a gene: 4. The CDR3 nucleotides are TGTGCCACCAGCAGTATAGGACTAGCCACAGATACGCAGTATTTT. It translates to CATSSIGLATDTQYF.

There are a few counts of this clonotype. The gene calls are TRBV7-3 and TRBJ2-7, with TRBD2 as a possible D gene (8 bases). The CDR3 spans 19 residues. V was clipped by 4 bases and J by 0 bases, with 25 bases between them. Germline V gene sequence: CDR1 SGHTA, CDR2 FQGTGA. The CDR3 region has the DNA TGTGCCAGCAGCTCCCGCGAGCGTTTAGCGGGACAGAGCTCCTACGAGCAGTACTTC. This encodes CASSSRERLAGQSSYEQYF. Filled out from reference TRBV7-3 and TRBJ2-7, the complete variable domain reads GAGVSQTPSNKVTEKGKYVELRCDPISGHTALYWYRQSLGQGPEFLIYFQGTGAADDSGLPNDRFFAVRPEGSVSTLKIQRTERGDSAVYLCASSSRERLAGQSSYEQYFGPGTRLTVT.

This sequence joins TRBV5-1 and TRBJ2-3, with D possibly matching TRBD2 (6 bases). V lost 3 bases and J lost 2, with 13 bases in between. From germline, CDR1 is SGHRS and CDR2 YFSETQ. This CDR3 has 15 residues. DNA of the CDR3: TGCGCCAGCAGCTATCCGGGGGTGATCACAGATACGCAGTATTTT. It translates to CASSYPGVITDTQYF.

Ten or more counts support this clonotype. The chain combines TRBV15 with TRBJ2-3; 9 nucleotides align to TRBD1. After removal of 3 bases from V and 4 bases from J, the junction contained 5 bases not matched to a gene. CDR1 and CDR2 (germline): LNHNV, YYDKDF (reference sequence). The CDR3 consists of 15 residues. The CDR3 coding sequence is TGTGCCACCAGCAGGGACAGGGGTGGCGCAGATACGCAGTATTTT. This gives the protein CATSRDRGGADTQYF.

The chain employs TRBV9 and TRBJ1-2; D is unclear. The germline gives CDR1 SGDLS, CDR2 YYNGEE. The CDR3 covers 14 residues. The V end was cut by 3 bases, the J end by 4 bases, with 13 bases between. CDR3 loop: CASSANGLLYGYTF. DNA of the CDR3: TGTGCCAGCAGCGCAAACGGACTGCTCTATGGCTACACCTTC.

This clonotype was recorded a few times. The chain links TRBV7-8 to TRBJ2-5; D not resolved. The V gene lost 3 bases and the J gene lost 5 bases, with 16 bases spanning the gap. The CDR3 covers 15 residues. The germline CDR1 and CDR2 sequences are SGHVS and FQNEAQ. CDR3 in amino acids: CASSFLGQPGETQYF. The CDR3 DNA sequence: TGTGCCAGCAGCTTTCTTGGGCAACCTGGGGAGACCCAGTACTTC.

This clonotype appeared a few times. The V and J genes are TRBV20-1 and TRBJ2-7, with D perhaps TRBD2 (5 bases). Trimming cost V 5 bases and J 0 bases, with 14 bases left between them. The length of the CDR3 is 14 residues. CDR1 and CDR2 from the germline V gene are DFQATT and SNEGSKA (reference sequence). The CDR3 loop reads CSARGRLNSYEQYF. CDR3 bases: TGCAGTGCTCGGGGAAGGCTGAACTCCTACGAGCAGTACTTC.

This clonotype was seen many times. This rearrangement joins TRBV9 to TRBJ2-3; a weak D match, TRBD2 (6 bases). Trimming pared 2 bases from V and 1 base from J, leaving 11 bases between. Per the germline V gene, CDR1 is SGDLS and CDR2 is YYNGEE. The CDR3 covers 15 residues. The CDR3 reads CASSVGTVGTDTQYF. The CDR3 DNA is TGTGCCAGCAGCGTCGGGACTGTCGGCACAGATACGCAGTATTTT.

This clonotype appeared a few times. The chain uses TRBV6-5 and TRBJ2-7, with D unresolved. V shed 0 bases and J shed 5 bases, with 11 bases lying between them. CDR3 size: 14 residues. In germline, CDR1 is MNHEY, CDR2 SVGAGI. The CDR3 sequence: CASSYSDGENEQYF. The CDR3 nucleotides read TGTGCCAGCAGTTACTCCGATGGGGAAAACGAGCAGTACTTC.

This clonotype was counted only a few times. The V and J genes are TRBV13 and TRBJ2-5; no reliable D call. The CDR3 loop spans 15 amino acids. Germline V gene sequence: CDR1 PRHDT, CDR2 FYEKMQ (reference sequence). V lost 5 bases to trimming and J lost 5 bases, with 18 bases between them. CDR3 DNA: TGTGCCAGCAGCCCGACCCATTCCCAAGGGGAGACCCAGTACTTC. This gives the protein CASSPTHSQGETQYF.

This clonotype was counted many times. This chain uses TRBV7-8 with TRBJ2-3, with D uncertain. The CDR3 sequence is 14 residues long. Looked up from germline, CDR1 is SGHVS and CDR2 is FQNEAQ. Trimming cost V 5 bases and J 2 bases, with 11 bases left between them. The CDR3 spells CASSPYGITDTQYF. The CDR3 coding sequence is TGTGCCAGCAGCCCCTATGGTATCACAGATACGCAGTATTTT.

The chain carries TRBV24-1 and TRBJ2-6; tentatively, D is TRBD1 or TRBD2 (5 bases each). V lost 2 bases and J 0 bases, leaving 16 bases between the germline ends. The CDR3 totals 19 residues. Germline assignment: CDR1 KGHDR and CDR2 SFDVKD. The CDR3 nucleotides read TGTGCCACCAGTGATTCGGGACGGCCTCAGAGCTCTGGGGCCAACGTCCTGACTTTC. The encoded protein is CATSDSGRPQSSGANVLTF.

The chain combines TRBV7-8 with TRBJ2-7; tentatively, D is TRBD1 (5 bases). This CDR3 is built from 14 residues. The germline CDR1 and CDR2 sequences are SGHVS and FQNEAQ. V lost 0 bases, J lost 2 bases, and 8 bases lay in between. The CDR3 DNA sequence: TGTGCCAGCAGCTTAGCGGTCAGGGCCTACGAGCAGTACTTC. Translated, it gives CASSLAVRAYEQYF. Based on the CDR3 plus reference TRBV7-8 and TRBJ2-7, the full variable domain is GAGVSQSPRYKVAKRGQDVALRCDPISGHVSLFWYQQALGQGPEFLTYFQNEAQLDKSGLPSDRFFAERPEGSVSTLKIQRTQQEDSAVYLCASSLAVRAYEQYFGPGTRLTVT.

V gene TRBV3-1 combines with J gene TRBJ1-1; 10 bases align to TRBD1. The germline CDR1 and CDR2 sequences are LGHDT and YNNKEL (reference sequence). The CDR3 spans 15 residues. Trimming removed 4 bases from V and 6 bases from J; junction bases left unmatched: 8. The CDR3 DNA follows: TGTGCCAGCAGCCGCCGGACAGGGGGAAGCTCTGAAGCTTTCTTT. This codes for CASSRRTGGSSEAFF. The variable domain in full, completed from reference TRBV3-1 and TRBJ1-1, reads DTAVSQTPKYLVTQMGNDKSIKCEQNLGHDTMYWYKQDSKKFLKIMFSYNNKELIINETVPNRFSPKSPDKAHLNLHINSLELGDSAVYFCASSRRTGGSSEAFFGQGTRLTVV.

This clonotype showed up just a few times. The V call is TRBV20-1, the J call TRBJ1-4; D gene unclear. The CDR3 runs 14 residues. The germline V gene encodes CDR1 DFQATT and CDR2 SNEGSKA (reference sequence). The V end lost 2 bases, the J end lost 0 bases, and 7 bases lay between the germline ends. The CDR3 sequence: CSARQPTTNEKLFF. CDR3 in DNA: TGCAGTGCTAGACAGCCAACAACTAATGAAAAACTGTTTTTT.

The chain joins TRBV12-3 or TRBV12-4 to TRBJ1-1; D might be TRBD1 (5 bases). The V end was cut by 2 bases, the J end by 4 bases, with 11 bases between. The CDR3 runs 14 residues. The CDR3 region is CASSLQGLGTEAFF. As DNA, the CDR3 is TGTGCCAGCAGTTTACAGGGCTTGGGCACTGAAGCTTTCTTT.

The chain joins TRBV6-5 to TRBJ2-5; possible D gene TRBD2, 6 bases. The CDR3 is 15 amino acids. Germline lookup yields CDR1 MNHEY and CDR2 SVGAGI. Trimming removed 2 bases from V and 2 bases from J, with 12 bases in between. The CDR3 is CASSYTAGPQETQYF. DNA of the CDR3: TGTGCCAGCAGTTACACTGCGGGACCGCAAGAGACCCAGTACTTC.

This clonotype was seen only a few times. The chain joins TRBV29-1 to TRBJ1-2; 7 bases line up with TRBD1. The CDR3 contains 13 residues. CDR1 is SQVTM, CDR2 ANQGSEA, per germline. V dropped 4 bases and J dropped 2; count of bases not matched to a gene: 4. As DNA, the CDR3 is TGCAGCGTTGCCGGGACAGAAAACTATGGCTACACCTTC. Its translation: CSVAGTENYGYTF. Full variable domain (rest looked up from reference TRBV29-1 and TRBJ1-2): SAVISQKPSRDICQRGTSLTIQCQVDSQVTMMFWYRQQPGQSLTLIATANQGSEATYESGFVIDKFPISRPNLTFSTLTVSNMSPEDSSIYLCSVAGTENYGYTFGSGTRLTVV.

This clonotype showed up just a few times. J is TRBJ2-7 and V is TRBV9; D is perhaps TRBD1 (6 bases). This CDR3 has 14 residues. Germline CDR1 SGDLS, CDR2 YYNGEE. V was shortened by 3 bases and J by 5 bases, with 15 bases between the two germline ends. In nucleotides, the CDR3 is TGTGCCAGCAGCGCCAATACAGGGCTCCACGAGCAGTACTTC. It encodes CASSANTGLHEQYF.

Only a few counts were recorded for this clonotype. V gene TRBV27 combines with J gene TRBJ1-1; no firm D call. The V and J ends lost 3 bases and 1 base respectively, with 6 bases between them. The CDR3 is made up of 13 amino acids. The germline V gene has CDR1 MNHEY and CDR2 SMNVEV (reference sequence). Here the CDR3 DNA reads TGTGCCAGCAGTTTCTTGAGGAACACTGAAGCTTTCTTT. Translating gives CASSFLRNTEAFF.

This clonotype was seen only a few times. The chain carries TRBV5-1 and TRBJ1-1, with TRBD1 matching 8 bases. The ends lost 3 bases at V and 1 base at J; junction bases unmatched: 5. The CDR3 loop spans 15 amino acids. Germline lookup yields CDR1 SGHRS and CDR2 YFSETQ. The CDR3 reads CASSWNTGGNTEAFF. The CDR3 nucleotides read TGCGCCAGCAGCTGGAACACAGGGGGGAACACTGAAGCTTTCTTT.

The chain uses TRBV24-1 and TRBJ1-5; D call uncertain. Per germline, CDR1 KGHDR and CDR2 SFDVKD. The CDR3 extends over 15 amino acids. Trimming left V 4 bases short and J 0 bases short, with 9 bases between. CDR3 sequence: CATSEGSLSNQPQHF. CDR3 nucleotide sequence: TGTGCCACCAGTGAGGGTAGTCTTAGCAATCAGCCCCAGCATTTT.

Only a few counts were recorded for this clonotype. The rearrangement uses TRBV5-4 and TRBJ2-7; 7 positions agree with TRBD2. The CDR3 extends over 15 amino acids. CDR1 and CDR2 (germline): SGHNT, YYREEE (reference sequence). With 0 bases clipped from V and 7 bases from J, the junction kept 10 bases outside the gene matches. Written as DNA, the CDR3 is TGTGCCAGCAGCTTGGACGCGGGAGCATCGGGAGAGCAGTACTTC. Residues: CASSLDAGASGEQYF.

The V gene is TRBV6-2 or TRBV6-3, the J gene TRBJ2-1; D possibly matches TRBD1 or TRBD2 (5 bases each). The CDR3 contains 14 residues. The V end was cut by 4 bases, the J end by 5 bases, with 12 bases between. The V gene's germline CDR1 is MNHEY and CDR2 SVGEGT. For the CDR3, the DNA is TGTGCCAGCAGTTCGGTGGGACCTGACAATGAGCAGTTCTTC. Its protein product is CASSSVGPDNEQFF.